These T cell receptor beta chains were read from a single sample in a study of T-cell reconstitution after alpha-beta-depleted transplantation in children. MiXCR, applied by TCRdb to the PCR reads, yields one record per CDR3 protein. The table includes 330,000 or so distinct CDR3 sequences, over 7.5% detected once. Sequencing was performed on peripheral blood, taken 360 days after TCRalphabeta/CD19-depleted stem cell transplant. All receptors come from a female patient aged 2 to 10 who had a stem cell transplant for Fanconi anemia, so the T cells may come from the graft donor. Each CDR3 is given with its conserved first and last residue. A D gene is named only where the DNA matches it firmly. Only part of the rows carry a size: once, few, many, or a class if the clone is expanded.

D: TRBD1; V: TRBV20-1; size: many; J: TRBJ2-7; CDR3: CSARNDRGAGSYEQYF; DNA: TGCAGTGCTAGAAACGACAGGGGAGCGGGTTCCTACGAGCAGTACTTC
D: TRBD2; V: TRBV5-5; size: .; J: TRBJ2-3; CDR3: CASSFPSRTSGGAADTQYF; DNA: TGTGCCAGCAGCTTCCCAAGCCGGACTAGCGGGGGGGCTGCAGATACGCAGTATTTT
D: .; V: TRBV2; size: .; J: TRBJ1-4; CDR3: CAISLSTVVFHSMNEKLFF; DNA: TGTGCCATCAGTTTATCTACAGTAGTATTTCACTCAATGAATGAAAAACTGTTTTTT
D: TRBD2; V: TRBV2; size: .; J: TRBJ2-3; CDR3: CASARLAGYVTDTQYF; DNA: TGTGCCAGCGCCCGACTAGCGGGGTATGTCACAGATACGCAGTATTTT
D: TRBD1; V: TRBV4-3; size: .; J: TRBJ2-5; CDR3: CASSQGTGEKTQYF; DNA: TGCGCCAGCAGCCAAGGGACAGGGGAAAAGACCCAGTACTTC
D: .; V: TRBV25-1; size: many; J: TRBJ1-1; CDR3: CASSEFVGSAFF; DNA: TGTGCCAGCAGTGAATTTGTCGGCTCAGCTTTCTTT
D: TRBD2; V: TRBV5-1; size: many; J: TRBJ2-1; CDR3: CASRVAGGPPYNEQFF; DNA: TGCGCCAGCAGAGTAGCGGGGGGGCCCCCCTACAATGAGCAGTTCTTC
D: .; V: TRBV5-1; size: .; J: TRBJ2-1; CDR3: CASSWGTQRGVVNEQFF; DNA: TGCGCCAGCAGCTGGGGGACACAGCGAGGGGTGGTCAATGAGCAGTTCTTC
D: TRBD2; V: TRBV20-1; size: .; J: TRBJ2-1; CDR3: CSASSPTSGTHNEQFF; DNA: TGCAGTGCTTCCTCACCGACTAGCGGGACCCACAATGAGCAGTTCTTC
D: TRBD1; V: TRBV28; size: many; J: TRBJ1-2; CDR3: CASSSTGEGPPNYGYTF; DNA: TGTGCCAGCAGTTCCACAGGGGAAGGGCCCCCTAACTATGGCTACACCTTC
D: .; V: TRBV18; size: .; J: TRBJ1-5; CDR3: CASSQGVHQPQHF; DNA: TGTGCCAGCTCACAGGGGGTACATCAGCCCCAGCATTTT
D: .; V: TRBV7-9; size: .; J: TRBJ2-1; CDR3: CASSLALGVGNLFRNEQFF; DNA: TGTGCCAGCAGCTTAGCTCTGGGAGTGGGGAACCTTTTTAGAAATGAGCAGTTCTTC
D: .; V: TRBV27; size: many; J: TRBJ1-1; CDR3: CASRYGGNTEAFF; DNA: TGTGCCAGCCGCTACGGAGGGAACACTGAAGCTTTCTTT
D: .; V: TRBV28; size: many; J: TRBJ1-4; CDR3: CASTPRQIGEKLFF; DNA: TGTGCCAGCACCCCTAGACAGATAGGAGAAAAACTGTTTTTT
D: .; V: TRBV28; size: .; J: TRBJ1-6; CDR3: CASSTLQASSYNSPLHF; DNA: TGTGCCAGCAGTACATTACAGGCCAGCTCCTATAATTCACCCCTCCACTTT
D: .; V: TRBV2; size: .; J: TRBJ2-3; CDR3: CASSEGRRGSSTDTQYF; DNA: TGTGCCAGCAGTGAAGGCCGACGGGGGTCCAGCACAGATACGCAGTATTTT
D: TRBD2; V: TRBV12-3/TRBV12-4; size: .; J: TRBJ2-3; CDR3: CASSPETSRSDTQYF; DNA: TGTGCCAGCAGTCCAGAGACTAGCAGGTCAGATACGCAGTATTTT
D: .; V: TRBV30; size: .; J: TRBJ1-1; CDR3: CASKGGMGDTEAFF; DNA: TGTGCCAGCAAGGGGGGGATGGGGGACACTGAAGCTTTCTTT
D: TRBD2; V: TRBV5-1; size: few; J: TRBJ2-5; CDR3: CASSLGASGSRETQYF; DNA: TGCGCCAGCAGCTTGGGGGCTAGCGGGAGTCGAGAGACCCAGTACTTC
D: .; V: TRBV20-1; size: many; J: TRBJ2-7; CDR3: CSARDPTGIYEQYF; DNA: TGCAGTGCTAGAGACCCCACAGGGATCTACGAGCAGTACTTC